This paragraph reports one T cell receptor beta chain. As yet, its antigen is unknown. There are 17 residues in the CDR3. Germline assignment: CDR1 MNHEY and CDR2 SVGAGI. The V gene end was trimmed by 2 bases and the J gene end by 7 bases; junction bases not matched to a gene: 12. These data originate in a study of human T cells and chemical hapten exposure. Turning to the study itself: Donors were sensitized with 2% DPC on the upper inner arm. Small pooled library volume differences chiefly drove per-sample TCR yield variation. Study observations and caveats: Expanded TCR counts at PT1 were positively correlated with the patch test score. No shift was seen in TCRs above 1 in 1000 frequency with DPC sensitization.

TCRdb called the RACE reads again in MiXCR, with one record for every CDR3 protein. The data hold 370,000 or so distinct CDR3 sequences, with 4% to 5.5% observed a single time. Time point defined: patch test 1, 2 weeks after DPC sensitization. Described treatment: therapeutic diphenylcyclopropenone sensitization with weekly scalp DPC. Here the sequenced sample was whole blood, taken in connection with sensitization to the hapten diphenylcyclopropenone (DPC). V usage is TRBV6-5 and J usage is TRBJ2-7, with 12 bases matching TRBD2. The sequence came from a woman aged 45-65 years with alopecia areata. Some clones in this sample may be carry-over from other donors' samples. The CDR3: CASSYQGLAGPGGEQYF. DNA for the CDR3: TGTGCCAGCAGTTACCAAGGACTAGCGGGACCAGGGGGAGAGCAGTACTTC.